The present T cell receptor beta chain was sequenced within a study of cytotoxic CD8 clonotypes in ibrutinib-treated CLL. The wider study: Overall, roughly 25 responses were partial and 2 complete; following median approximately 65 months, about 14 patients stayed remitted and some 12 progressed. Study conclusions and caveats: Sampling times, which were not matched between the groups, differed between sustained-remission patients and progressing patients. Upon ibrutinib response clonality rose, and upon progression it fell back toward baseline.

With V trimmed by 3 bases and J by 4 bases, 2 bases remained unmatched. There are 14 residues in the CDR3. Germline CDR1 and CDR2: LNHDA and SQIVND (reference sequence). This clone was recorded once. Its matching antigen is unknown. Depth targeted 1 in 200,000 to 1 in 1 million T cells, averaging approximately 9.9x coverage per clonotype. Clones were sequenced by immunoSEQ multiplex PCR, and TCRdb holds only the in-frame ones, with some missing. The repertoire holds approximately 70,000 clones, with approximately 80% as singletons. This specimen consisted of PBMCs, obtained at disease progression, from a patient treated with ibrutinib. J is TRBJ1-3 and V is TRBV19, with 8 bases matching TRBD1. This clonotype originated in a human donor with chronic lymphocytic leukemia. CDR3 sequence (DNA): TGTGCCAGTAGTATCGGACAGGGCGGAAACACCATATATTTT. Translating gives CASSIGQGGNTIYF.